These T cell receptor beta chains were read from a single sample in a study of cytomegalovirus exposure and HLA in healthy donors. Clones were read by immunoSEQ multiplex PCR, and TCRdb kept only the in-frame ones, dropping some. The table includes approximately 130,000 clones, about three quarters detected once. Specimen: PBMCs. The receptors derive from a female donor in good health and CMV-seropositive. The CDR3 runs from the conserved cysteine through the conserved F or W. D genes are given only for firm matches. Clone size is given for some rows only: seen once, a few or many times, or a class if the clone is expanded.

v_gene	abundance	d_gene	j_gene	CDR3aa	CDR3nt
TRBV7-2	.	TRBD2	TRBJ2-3	CASSLSAGLAGGGVTQYF	TGTGCCAGCAGCTTATCAGCGGGACTAGCGGGAGGAGGAGTTACGCAGTATTTT
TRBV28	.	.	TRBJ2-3	CASSLEFVGRASDTQYF	TGTGCCAGCAGTTTAGAATTCGTGGGCAGGGCCTCGGATACGCAGTATTTT
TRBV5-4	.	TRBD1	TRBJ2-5	CASKTGTSGGETQYF	TGTGCCAGCAAAACGGGAACCTCAGGGGGAGAGACCCAGTACTTC
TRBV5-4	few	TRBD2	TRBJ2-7	CASSLAFSGRSEQYF	TGTGCCAGCAGCTTGGCGTTTAGCGGGAGATCCGAGCAGTACTTC
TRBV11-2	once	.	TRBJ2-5	CASSLDGGARDETQYF	TGTGCCAGCAGCTTAGATGGGGGGGCACGAGACGAGACCCAGTACTTC
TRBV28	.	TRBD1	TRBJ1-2	CASSSTGGNGYTF	TGTGCCAGCAGTTCGACAGGGGGAAACGGCTACACCTTC
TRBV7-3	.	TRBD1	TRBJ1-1	CASSPGTDEAFF	TGTGCCAGCAGCCCCGGGACAGACGAAGCTTTTTTT
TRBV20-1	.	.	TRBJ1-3	CSAYSGNTIYF	TGCAGTGCCTACTCTGGAAACACCATATATTTT
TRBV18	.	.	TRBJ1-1	CASSPWGVDTEAFF	TGTGCCAGCTCTCCATGGGGAGTCGACACTGAAGCTTTCTTT
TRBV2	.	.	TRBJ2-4	CASSEAPQKNIQYF	TGTGCCAGCAGTGAAGCGCCGCAGAAAAACATTCAGTACTTC
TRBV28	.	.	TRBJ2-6	CASRPAGESGSGANVLTF	TGTGCCAGCAGACCTGCAGGGGAAAGTGGCTCTGGGGCCAACGTCCTGACTTTC
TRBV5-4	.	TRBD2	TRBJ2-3	CASSREGASGRDTQYF	TGTGCCAGCAGCCGGGAGGGGGCTAGCGGGAGAGATACGCAGTATTTT
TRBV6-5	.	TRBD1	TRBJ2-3	CASKRDRGYTDTQYF	TGTGCCAGCAAGCGGGACAGGGGTTACACAGATACGCAGTATTTT
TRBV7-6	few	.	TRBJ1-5	CASSLSGGNQPQHF	TGTGCCAGCAGCTTGTCAGGGGGCAATCAGCCCCAGCATTTT
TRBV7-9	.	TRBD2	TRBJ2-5	CASSAPSGWGTQYF	TGTGCCAGCAGCGCTCCTAGCGGGTGGGGGACCCAGTACTTC
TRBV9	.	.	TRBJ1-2	CASSVTGSYGYTF	TGTGCCAGCAGCGTAACAGGGTCGTATGGCTACACCTTC
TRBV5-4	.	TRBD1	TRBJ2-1	CASSLARRGFYNEQFF	TGTGCCAGCAGCTTGGCCCGCAGGGGGTTTTACAATGAGCAGTTCTTC
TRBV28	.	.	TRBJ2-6	CATVADGANVLTF	TGTGCCACTGTAGCAGATGGGGCCAACGTCCTGACTTTC
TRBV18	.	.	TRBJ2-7	CASSPPGQSEQYF	TGTGCCAGCTCACCCCCGGGACAAAGCGAGCAGTACTTC
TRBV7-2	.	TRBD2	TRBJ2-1	CASSFYSGGRNEQFF	TGTGCCAGCAGCTTTTACTCGGGAGGGCGAAATGAGCAGTTCTTC
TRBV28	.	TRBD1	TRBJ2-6	CASRPGGPGANVLTF	TGTGCCAGCAGACCAGGGGGCCCTGGGGCCAACGTCCTGACTTTC
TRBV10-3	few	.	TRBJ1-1	CAISESTTEAFF	TGTGCCATCAGTGAGTCGACAACTGAAGCTTTCTTT
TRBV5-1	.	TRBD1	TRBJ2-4	CASSLNRDRDPANIQYF	TGCGCCAGCAGCCTCAACCGGGACAGGGATCCGGCAAACATTCAGTACTTC
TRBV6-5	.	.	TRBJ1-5	CASSYGRGQINQPQHF	TGTGCCAGCAGTTACGGTCGGGGTCAGATCAATCAGCCCCAGCATTTT
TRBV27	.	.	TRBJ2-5	CASSLRGTQYF	TGTGCCAGCAGTTTAAGGGGGACCCAGTACTTC
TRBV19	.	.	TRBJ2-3	CASSIQRAPDTQYF	TGTGCCAGTAGTATTCAGCGGGCCCCAGATACGCAGTATTTT
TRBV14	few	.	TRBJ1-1	CASSQARGNTEAFF	TGTGCCAGCAGCCAAGCCAGGGGGAACACTGAAGCTTTCTTT
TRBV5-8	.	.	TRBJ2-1	CASSERVGEQFF	TGTGCCAGCAGCGAGAGGGTAGGGGAGCAGTTCTTC
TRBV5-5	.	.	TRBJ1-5	CASSLITYQPQHF	TGTGCCAGCAGCTTGATAACATATCAGCCCCAGCATTTT
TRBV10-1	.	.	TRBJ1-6	CARGQIRSYNSPLHF	TGCGCCAGAGGACAGATCCGCTCCTATAATTCACCCCTCCACTTT
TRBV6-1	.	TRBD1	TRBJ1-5	CASREDRGVNQPQHF	TGTGCCAGCAGGGAAGACAGGGGAGTCAATCAGCCCCAGCATTTT
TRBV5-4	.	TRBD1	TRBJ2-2	CASSRQGRAGELFF	TGTGCCAGCAGCCGACAGGGTAGGGCCGGGGAGCTGTTTTTT
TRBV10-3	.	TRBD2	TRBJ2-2	CAISESTSGSGTGELFF	TGTGCCATCAGTGAGTCGACTAGCGGGAGTGGCACCGGGGAGCTGTTTTTT
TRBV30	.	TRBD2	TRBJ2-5	CAWTSGEETQYF	TGTGCCTGGACTAGCGGAGAAGAGACCCAGTACTTC
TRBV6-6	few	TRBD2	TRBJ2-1	CASISSGSMYNEQFF	TGTGCCAGCATTTCTAGCGGGAGCATGTACAATGAGCAGTTCTTC
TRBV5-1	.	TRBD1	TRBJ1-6	CASTPGTGDSPLHF	TGCGCCAGCACCCCCGGGACAGGGGATTCACCCCTCCACTTT
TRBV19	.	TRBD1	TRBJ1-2	CASSTNRGVYGYTF	TGTGCCAGTAGTACCAACAGGGGGGTCTATGGCTACACCTTC
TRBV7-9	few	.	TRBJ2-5	CASSLGARVRETQYF	TGTGCCAGCAGCTTAGGAGCCAGGGTACGAGAGACCCAGTACTTC
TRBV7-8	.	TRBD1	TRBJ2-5	CASSLLGQGLGEQYF	TGTGCCAGCAGCCTGCTGGGACAGGGTCTCGGAGAGCAGTACTTC
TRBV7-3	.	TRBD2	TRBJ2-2	CASSQTSAGELFF	TGTGCCAGCAGCCAAACTAGCGCTGGGGAGCTGTTTTTT
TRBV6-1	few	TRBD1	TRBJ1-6	CASSELDREYNSPLHF	TGTGCCAGCAGTGAATTGGACAGGGAATATAATTCACCCCTCCACTTT
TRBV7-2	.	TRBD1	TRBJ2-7	CASSLLSSLMTGTGEQYF	TGTGCCAGCAGCTTACTCTCCTCCCTTATGACAGGGACGGGCGAGCAGTACTTC
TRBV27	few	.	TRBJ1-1	CASSPREGRTEAFF	TGTGCCAGCAGCCCCAGGGAAGGGCGAACTGAAGCTTTCTTT
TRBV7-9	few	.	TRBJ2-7	CASSLPGYNEQYF	TGTGCCAGCAGCTTACCCGGGTATAACGAGCAGTACTTC
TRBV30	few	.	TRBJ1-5	CAWSAQTGQPQHF	TGTGCCTGGAGTGCGCAGACGGGGCAGCCCCAGCATTTT
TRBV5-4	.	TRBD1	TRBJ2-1	CASKTGGCNEQFF	TGTGCCAGCAAGACAGGGGGCTGCAATGAGCAGTTCTTC
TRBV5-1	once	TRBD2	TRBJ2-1	CASSLGLAGNYNEQFF	TGCGCCAGCAGCTTGGGACTAGCGGGAAACTACAATGAGCAGTTCTTC
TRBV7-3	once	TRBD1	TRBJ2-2	CASSRRGTGGTGELFF	TGTGCCAGCAGCCGGAGAGGGACAGGGGGCACCGGGGAGCTGTTTTTT
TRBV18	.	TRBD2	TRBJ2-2	CASSPLLASNTGELFF	TGTGCCAGCTCACCCCTACTAGCGTCGAACACCGGGGAGCTGTTTTTT